This T cell receptor (beta chain) was captured in a study of Graves' ophthalmopathy and Graves' hyperthyroidism. Across the whole study: Hyperthyroidism is called stable when no ophthalmopathy develops within 18 months of follow-up.

The germline CDR1 and CDR2 sequences are WSHSY and SAAADI. The CDR3 spans 15 residues. Beta-chain TCR CDR3 regions were amplified from RNA transcripts. HTBI primers served in a first-round RT-PCR, which a second-round multiplex PCR followed. MiXCR, applied by TCRdb to the multiplex PCR reads, yields one record per CDR3 protein. The sample records more than 1,000,000 distinct CDR3 sequences, about two fifths being singletons. This clonotype turned up a few times. A junction end diverges from the germline sequence, so it may reflect a read error. Newly diagnosed hyperthyroidism donors, aged 18 to 65, duration under 2 months. Exclusion applied to patients with other autoimmune diseases, uncontrolled infections, pregnancy or lactation.

The source is an adult man with Graves' hyperthyroidism. The source material was peripheral blood or thyroid tissue (not recorded which). V gene TRBV10-2 combines with J gene TRBJ1-2, with TRBD1 matching over 8 bases. The CDR3, as DNA: TGTGCCAGCAGTTACCTCTCGGGACAGGACTATGGCTACACCTTC. Translation: CASSYLSGQDYGYTF.